The present entry profiles one T cell receptor beta chain with its context. The entry originates in a study of T cell changes during pregnancy in multiple sclerosis. Only in-frame clones appear in the TCRdb table, and some are missing; sequencing was by immunoSEQ multiplex PCR. Of 55,000 to 75,000 clones detected, 91% appear once; the ten largest clones hold over 2%. Trimming shortened V by 4 bases and J by 8 bases, and 21 bases separated the two germline ends. Germline V gene data show CDR1 as SGHRS and CDR2 as YFSETQ. This CDR3 is 15 amino acids long. The chain has TRBV5-1 and TRBJ1-2; tentative D call: TRBD1 (5 bases). The TCR sequence derives from a female donor in good health, enrolled as a control in a pregnancy study. The material was peripheral blood, obtained in the third trimester of pregnancy. This chain's CDR3 is CASSVQGFSLLGYTF. CDR3 sequence (DNA): TGCGCCAGCAGCGTCCAGGGTTTTTCCCTCCTAGGCTACACCTTC. Supplemented by reference TRBV5-1 and TRBJ1-2, the full variable domain reads KAGVTQTPRYLIKTRGQQVTLSCSPISGHRSVSWYQQTPGQGLQFLFEYFSETQRNKGNFPGRFSGRQFSNSRSEMNVSTLELGDSALYLCASSVQGFSLLGYTFGSGTRLTVV.